These 10 T cell receptor beta chains were sequenced from one sample in a study of neurological immune-mediated disorders. Using its own MiXCR run on the 5' RACE reads, TCRdb lists one record per CDR3 protein. The table has roughly 89,000 distinct CDR3 sequences, 2% to 3% seen once. The sequenced sample was PBMCs. These receptors all come from a woman younger than 45 with multiple sclerosis.

This clonotype was recorded at least ten times. The rearrangement uses TRBV20-1 and TRBJ2-1, with 7 bases matching TRBD1. V lost 3 bases and J lost 5; bases outside the gene matches: 7. The length of the CDR3 is 14 residues. CDR1 DFQATT and CDR2 SNEGSKA come from the germline V gene (reference sequence). CDR3 in amino acids: CSASGDSGNNEQFF. The DNA for the CDR3 is TGCAGTGCTAGCGGGGACAGCGGCAACAATGAGCAGTTCTTC.

This clonotype came up many times. As DNA, the CDR3 is TGTGCCAGCAGTTTCGGCAGGGTCTACGAGCAGTACTTC. Protein: CASSFGRVYEQYF. The chain combines TRBV27 with TRBJ2-7; TRBD1 might be the D (5 bases). With 3 bases removed from V and 3 bases from J, the gap between germline ends came to 9 bases. CDR1 is MNHEY, CDR2 SMNVEV, per germline (reference sequence). The CDR3 consists of 13 residues.

This clonotype has a count of ten or more. The J gene is TRBJ2-1, the V gene TRBV5-1; 7 nucleotides line up with TRBD2. Looked up from germline, CDR1 is SGHRS and CDR2 is YFSETQ. The CDR3 is 16 residues long. After removal of 4 bases from V and 2 bases from J, the junction contained 9 bases not matched to a gene. CDR3 region: CASSPGWLAAYNEQFF. CDR3 sequence (DNA): TGCGCCAGCAGCCCCGGTTGGCTAGCGGCCTACAATGAGCAGTTCTTC.

This chain joins TRBV9 and TRBJ2-6, with D perhaps TRBD1 (5 bases). Germline loops: CDR1 SGDLS, CDR2 YYNGEE. Trimming removed 4 bases at V and 0 bases at J, with 14 bases between. This CDR3 is 17 amino acids long. The CDR3 reads CASSPQGSLSGANVLTF. Here the CDR3 DNA reads TGTGCCAGCAGCCCCCAGGGATCCCTCTCTGGGGCCAACGTCCTGACTTTC. The whole variable domain, filled in from reference TRBV9 and TRBJ2-6, reads DSGVTQTPKHLITATGQRVTLRCSPRSGDLSVYWYQQSLDQGLQFLIQYYNGEERAKGNILERFSAQQFPDLHSELNLSSLELGDSALYFCASSPQGSLSGANVLTFGAGSRLTVL.

This clonotype appeared a few times. This may arise from a read error, as a much more abundant clone is one base away. The rearrangement joins TRBV29-1 to TRBJ2-7; D is perhaps TRBD1 (5 bases). CDR1 is SQVTM, CDR2 ANQGSEA, per germline. The CDR3 runs 14 residues. This CDR3 is CSVEEPGQGYAQYF. CDR3 sequence (DNA): TGCAGCGTTGAAGAGCCAGGGCAGGGTTACGCGCAGTACTTC.

This clonotype has a count of ten or more. The chain has TRBV7-9 and TRBJ2-3; no clear D gene. The CDR3 is made up of 14 amino acids. Germline values: CDR1 SEHNR, CDR2 FQNEAQ (reference sequence). Deletions cut 3 bases from V and 0 bases from J, with 7 bases between. For the CDR3, the DNA is TGTGCCAGCAGCTTTGGCGGTAGCACAGATACGCAGTATTTT. Amino acids: CASSFGGSTDTQYF.

This clonotype was seen repeatedly, ten times or more. The chain is built from TRBV11-1 and TRBJ1-4; D remains unclear. The CDR3 length is 15 residues. The germline gives CDR1 SGHAT, CDR2 FQDESV (reference sequence). The V end was cut by 4 bases, the J end by 0 bases, with 9 bases between. The CDR3 region has the DNA TGTGCCAGCAGCTCGGACGGTGCAACTAATGAAAAACTGTTTTTT. Protein product: CASSSDGATNEKLFF.

Ten or more counts support this clonotype. V gene TRBV20-1 combines with J gene TRBJ2-1; the match to TRBD2 covers 9 bases. Germline-derived CDR1 and CDR2 are DFQATT and SNEGSKA (reference sequence). The CDR3 totals 15 residues. J gave up 6 bases and V 1 base, and 7 bases lay outside the gene matches. CDR3 sequence: CSARGGSGSSNEQFF. The DNA for the CDR3 is TGCAGTGCTAGAGGTGGTAGCGGGAGTAGCAATGAGCAGTTCTTC.

At least ten counts were recorded for this clonotype. The chain couples TRBV20-1 to TRBJ2-7; 8 bases fit TRBD1. Germline CDR1 DFQATT, CDR2 SNEGSKA (reference sequence). The CDR3 is 11 residues long. In nucleotides, the CDR3 is TGCAGCGGCCCGGACAGGGTCGAGCAGTACTTC. Translated, it gives CSGPDRVEQYF.

This clonotype was observed many times. V is TRBV20-1 and J is TRBJ2-1; the match to TRBD2 covers 11 bases. The length of the CDR3 is 15 residues. CDR1 is DFQATT, CDR2 SNEGSKA, per germline (reference sequence). The junction had 8 bases not matched to a gene; V was cut back by 3 bases and J by 7 bases. The CDR3 here is CSARPTSGSFNEQFF. The CDR3 DNA is TGCAGTGCTAGGCCCACTAGCGGGAGTTTTAATGAGCAGTTCTTC.